One sample yielded the 2 T cell receptor beta chains listed below, sequenced in a study of cytotoxic CD8 clonotypes in ibrutinib-treated CLL. Some clones are missing from TCRdb's copy, which holds only in-frame ones; the method was immunoSEQ multiplex PCR. Counted here are over 250,000 clones, more than 70% occurring once; the ten biggest clones make up roughly 6%. This specimen was PBMCs, taken at disease progression, from a patient treated with ibrutinib. The receptors originated from a human donor with chronic lymphocytic leukemia.

The table lists this clone with a few counts. CDR3 nucleotide sequence: TGCGCCAGCAGCCAAGAATGGAGTTCGAATCAGCCCCAGCATTTT. This sequence encodes CASSQEWSSNQPQHF. This sequence joins TRBV4-1 and TRBJ1-5; unclear D gene. CDR3 length: 15 amino acids. The germline V and J ends were trimmed by 0 bases and 4 bases, with 10 bases remaining between them. Per germline, CDR1 MGHRA and CDR2 YSYEKL.

This clone was seen a few times. The V and J genes are TRBV2 and TRBJ2-7; TRBD1 matches 9 bases. The CDR3 runs to 10 residues. Germline V gives CDR1 SNHLY, CDR2 FYNNEI. The trim removed 8 bases at V and 9 bases at J, leaving 2 bases unmatched. The CDR3 reads CASGDRVQYF. CDR3 nucleotides: TGTGCCAGCGGGGACAGGGTGCAGTACTTC.